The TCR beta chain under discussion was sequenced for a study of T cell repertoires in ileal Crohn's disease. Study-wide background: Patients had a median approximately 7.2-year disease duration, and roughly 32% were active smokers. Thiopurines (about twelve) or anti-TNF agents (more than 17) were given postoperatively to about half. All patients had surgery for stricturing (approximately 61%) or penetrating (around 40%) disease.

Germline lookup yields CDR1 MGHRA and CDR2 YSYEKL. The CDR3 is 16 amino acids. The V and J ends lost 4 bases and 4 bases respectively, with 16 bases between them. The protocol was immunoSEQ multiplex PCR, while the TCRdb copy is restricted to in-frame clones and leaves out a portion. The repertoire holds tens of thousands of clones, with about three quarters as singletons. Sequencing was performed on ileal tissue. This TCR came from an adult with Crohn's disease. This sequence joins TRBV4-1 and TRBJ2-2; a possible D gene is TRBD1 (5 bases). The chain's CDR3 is CASSPRQTLSTGELFF. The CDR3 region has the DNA TGCGCCAGCAGCCCTCGACAGACTTTGAGCACCGGGGAGCTGTTTTTT.